The 4 T cell receptor beta chains presented below share a single source sample, sequenced in a study of T cells after yellow fever vaccination. TCRdb reanalysed the 5' RACE reads using MiXCR and keeps one entry per CDR3 protein. Here the sample spans about 220,000 distinct CDR3 sequences, more than 6.5% being singletons. The sample consisted of CD4+ T cells sorted from PBMCs, taken on the day of the yellow fever booster vaccination. The source is a man younger than 40 who received the YFV17D yellow fever vaccine.

The rearrangement uses TRBV9 and TRBJ2-7; D may correspond to TRBD1 or TRBD2 (5 bases each). Trimming removed 0 bases at V and 0 bases at J, with 19 bases between. The CDR3 is 18 residues long. Germline V gives CDR1 SGDLS, CDR2 YYNGEE. The CDR3 loop is CASSVEPLGPYSSYEQYF. The CDR3 DNA reads as TGTGCCAGCAGCGTAGAGCCCCTGGGACCGTATAGCTCCTACGAGCAGTACTTC.

This clonotype showed up just a few times. The chain uses TRBV24-1 and TRBJ2-3, with TRBD1 identical over 11 bases. Germline V gene lookup returns CDR1 KGHDR and CDR2 SFDVKD. The CDR3 covers 16 residues. J gave up 8 bases and V 4 bases, and 10 bases lay outside the gene matches. The CDR3 DNA reads as TGTGCCACCAGTGACCTAGGACAGGGGGCGCCCGGTACGCAGTATTTT. Its translation is CATSDLGQGAPGTQYF.

This clonotype was seen many times. The gene calls are TRBV5-1 and TRBJ2-1, with 11 bases fitting TRBD2. CDR3 length equals 14 residues. In germline, CDR1 is SGHRS, CDR2 YFSETQ. After removal of 4 bases from V and 10 bases from J, the junction contained 7 bases not matched to a gene. The CDR3 DNA reads as TGCGCCAGCAGCCCCGGGGCTAGCGGGAGGGAGCAGTTCTTC. It is translated as CASSPGASGREQFF.

The table lists this clonotype with many counts. The chain uses TRBV7-2 and TRBJ2-1, with 7 bases aligning to TRBD1. Germline CDR1 SGHTA, CDR2 FQGNSA. Germline trimming cut 1 base from V and 7 bases from J; bases unmatched to any gene: 10. The CDR3 totals 16 residues. This chain's CDR3 is CASSLVGGRGMNEQFF. As DNA, the CDR3 is TGTGCCAGCAGCTTAGTAGGGGGCAGGGGGATGAATGAGCAGTTCTTC.